This record covers a single T cell receptor (beta chain). The repertoire was sequenced with immunoSEQ multiplex PCR; TCRdb's copy has only in-frame clones and lacks some. The data show around 180,000 clones, 84% seen once. This sample stems from a study of blood T cell repertoires in COVID-19. Overall study context: Samples of COVID-19 (acute and convalescent) were obtained from the United States, Italy and Spain.

This CDR3 region has 15 residues. The V gene's germline CDR1 is MNHEY and CDR2 SMNVEV (reference sequence). V lost 1 base, J lost 6 bases, and 3 bases stayed unmatched. The sequenced sample consisted of peripheral blood. This receptor was taken from a human donor in a cohort sampled during active COVID-19. J is TRBJ1-6 and V is TRBV27, with 7 bases identical to TRBD1. This CDR3 reads CASSLLGQINSPLHF. The CDR3 nucleotides read TGTGCCAGCAGTTTATTGGGACAGATTAATTCACCCCTCCACTTT.